What follows are 15 T cell receptor beta chains derived from one specimen sequenced in a study of blood T cell repertoires in COVID-19. Sequenced by immunoSEQ multiplex PCR; TCRdb stores in-frame clones only, minus some. The sample includes 280,000 or so clones, roughly 85% of them seen just once. The sequencing sample was made of PBMCs or T cells enriched from blood (not recorded which). The origin of the receptors is a woman in her forties or fifties who had recovered from COVID-19.

The gene calls are TRBV5-1 and TRBJ1-3; 7 nucleotides match TRBD1. Germline V gene data show CDR1 as SGHRS and CDR2 as YFSETQ. The CDR3 sequence is 15 residues long. Losses at the gene ends were 4 bases for V and 0 bases for J; bases not matched to a gene: 4. The CDR3 DNA reads as TGCGCCAGCAGCCCACGGACAGGCTCTGGAAACACCATATATTTT. Its translation: CASSPRTGSGNTIYF.

This chain uses TRBV28 with TRBJ1-1; D is ambiguous. The germline V and J ends were trimmed by 4 bases and 1 base, with 10 bases remaining between them. Germline CDR1 and CDR2: MDHEN and SYDVKM. The CDR3 spans 14 residues. The CDR3: CASSSTPGNTEAFF. The CDR3 DNA reads TGTGCCAGCAGTTCCACGCCAGGGAACACTGAAGCTTTCTTT. Drawing the rest from reference TRBV28 and TRBJ1-1, the complete variable domain is DVKVTQSSRYLVKRTGEKVFLECVQDMDHENMFWYRQDPGLGLRLIYFSYDVKMKEKGDIPEGYSVSREKKERFSLILESASTNQTSMYLCASSSTPGNTEAFFGQGTRLTVV.

The chain employs TRBV28 and TRBJ1-5, with D unclear. Trimming took 7 bases from V and 4 from J, leaving 11 bases between them. CDR1 and CDR2 from the germline V gene are MDHEN and SYDVKM. CDR3 length: 13 amino acids. DNA of the CDR3: TGTGCCAGCATAGGGAGTTTTAATCAGCCCCAGCATTTT. Translated, it gives CASIGSFNQPQHF.

This clone has only a few counts. The V gene is TRBV7-3, the J gene TRBJ2-5, with D maybe TRBD1 (6 bases). The ends were cut back, 2 bases at V and 5 bases at J, with 9 bases in the middle. The CDR3 has 13 residues. Germline V lookup: CDR1 SGHTA, CDR2 FQGTGA. The CDR3 DNA follows: TGTGCCAGCAGCTTAGGGGGCGAGGAGACCCAGTACTTC. Translation gives CASSLGGEETQYF. The full variable domain, completed using reference TRBV7-3 and TRBJ2-5, is GAGVSQTPSNKVTEKGKYVELRCDPISGHTALYWYRQSLGQGPEFLIYFQGTGAADDSGLPNDRFFAVRPEGSVSTLKIQRTERGDSAVYLCASSLGGEETQYFGPGTRLLVL.

This rearrangement joins TRBV18 to TRBJ1-1; 8 bases fit TRBD1. V lost 6 bases, J lost 0 bases, and 15 bases stayed unmatched. The CDR3 sequence is 18 residues long. Germline-derived CDR1 and CDR2 are KGHSH and LQKENI. This CDR3 reads CASSPGATGESLNTEAFF. In DNA, the CDR3 is TGTGCCAGCTCCCCGGGGGCGACAGGGGAAAGTTTGAACACTGAAGCTTTCTTT.

The chain has TRBV6-1 and TRBJ1-5; 10 bases match TRBD1. CDR1 is MNHNS and CDR2 is SASEGT in the germline V gene. Trimming took 1 base from V and 6 from J; bases not matched to a gene: 6. The CDR3 is 16 residues long. The chain's CDR3 is CASSEVRDRGPQPQHF. CDR3 sequence (DNA): TGTGCCAGCAGTGAAGTAAGGGACAGGGGTCCTCAGCCCCAGCATTTT.

The gene calls are TRBV20-1 and TRBJ1-2, with a tentative D call TRBD1 (5 bases). V lost 7 bases and J lost 8, with 14 bases in between. Germline loops: CDR1 DFQATT, CDR2 SNEGSKA (reference sequence). This CDR3 spans 11 amino acids. This CDR3 is CSGNQGGGYTF. CDR3 DNA sequence: TGCAGTGGAAACCAGGGAGGCGGCTACACCTTC.

The chain uses TRBV28 and TRBJ1-1; 8 bases line up with TRBD1. CDR1 is MDHEN, CDR2 SYDVKM, per germline. The CDR3 loop spans 18 amino acids. V lost 3 bases and J lost 5; bases outside the gene matches: 17. DNA of the CDR3: TGTGCCAGCAGTTTCCAGGGATTCCGCAGGGGGCGTAAGACTGAAGCTTTCTTT. Its protein is CASSFQGFRRGRKTEAFF.

The rearrangement links TRBV4-2 to TRBJ2-1; D is unresolved. Germline values: CDR1 LGHNA, CDR2 YNFKEQ. The CDR3 runs 11 residues. Trimming took off 6 bases at V and 6 bases at J, with 6 bases between the two ends. CDR3: CASRGTNEQFF. Written as DNA, the CDR3 is TGTGCCAGCAGAGGAACCAATGAGCAGTTCTTC.

The gene calls are TRBV28 and TRBJ2-3; D perhaps matches TRBD2 (6 bases). Trimming shortened V by 6 bases and J by 0 bases, and 10 bases separated the two germline ends. CDR1 and CDR2 from the germline V gene are MDHEN and SYDVKM. The CDR3 is made up of 14 amino acids. CDR3 coding DNA: TGTGCCAGCAGGCCGGGGACTAGCACAGATACGCAGTATTTT. As protein: CASRPGTSTDTQYF.

V gene TRBV15 combines with J gene TRBJ1-5; D perhaps matches TRBD1 (5 bases). Trimming removed 0 bases from V and 0 bases from J, with 15 bases in between. Germline CDR1 reads LNHNV; CDR2 reads YYDKDF (reference sequence). The CDR3 sequence is 18 residues long. The chain's CDR3 is CATSRDRPGKYSNQPQHF. The CDR3 nucleotides read TGTGCCACCAGCAGAGATCGTCCAGGGAAGTATAGCAATCAGCCCCAGCATTTT.

For this clone: This same CDR3 is encoded by further DNA sequences in the sample. The V call is TRBV28, the J call TRBJ1-6; 9 bases match TRBD1. The length of the CDR3 is 14 residues. The J segment lost 10 bases and the V segment lost 2 bases, leaving 3 bases of the junction unmatched. Germline CDR1 reads MDHEN; CDR2 reads SYDVKM. The CDR3 DNA reads as TGTGCCAGCAGTTTAGGGACAGGGAGATCACCCCTCCACTTT. As protein: CASSLGTGRSPLHF. Based on the CDR3 plus reference TRBV28 and TRBJ1-6, the full variable domain is DVKVTQSSRYLVKRTGEKVFLECVQDMDHENMFWYRQDPGLGLRLIYFSYDVKMKEKGDIPEGYSVSREKKERFSLILESASTNQTSMYLCASSLGTGRSPLHFGNGTRLTVT.

This chain links TRBV7-6 with TRBJ1-1; D gene uncertain. Germline V gene data show CDR1 as SGHVS and CDR2 as FNYEAQ. This CDR3 region has 13 residues. V lost 1 base and J 6 bases, leaving 9 bases between the germline ends. CDR3 sequence: CASSLGGPAEAFF. The CDR3 coding sequence is TGTGCCAGCAGCTTAGGAGGCCCGGCTGAAGCTTTCTTT. The full variable domain, rest sourced from reference TRBV7-6 and TRBJ1-1, is GAGVSQSPRYKVTKRGQDVALRCDPISGHVSLYWYRQALGQGPEFLTYFNYEAQQDKSGLPNDRFSAERPEGSISTLTIQRTEQRDSAMYRCASSLGGPAEAFFGQGTRLTVV.

The V and J genes are TRBV19 and TRBJ1-4, with 7 nucleotides matching TRBD1. Germline-derived CDR1 and CDR2 are LNHDA and SQIVND (reference sequence). The junction had 2 bases not matched to a gene; V was cut back by 5 bases and J by 2 bases. The CDR3 has 14 residues. The CDR3: CASSAGQTNEKLFF. CDR3 nucleotides: TGTGCCAGTAGTGCGGGACAGACTAATGAAAAACTGTTTTTT. Looking up the rest from reference TRBV19 and TRBJ1-4 gives the full variable domain: DGGITQSPKYLFRKEGQNVTLSCEQNLNHDAMYWYRQDPGQGLRLIYYSQIVNDFQKGDIAEGYSVSREKKESFPLTVTSAQKNPTAFYLCASSAGQTNEKLFFGSGTQLSVL.

There are a few counts of this clone. The V call is TRBV6-1, the J call TRBJ1-6; D ambiguous. The CDR3 runs 18 residues. V shed 2 bases and J shed 0 bases, with 14 bases lying between them. The V gene's germline CDR1 is MNHNS and CDR2 SASEGT. The CDR3 nucleotides are TGTGCCAGCAGTGAAAAGATTGGGAGGAGCTCCTATAATTCACCCCTCCACTTT. It is translated as CASSEKIGRSSYNSPLHF.